This TCR beta chain emerged from a study of shared clonotypes between healthy human individuals. Whole-study context: There were three CD4 naive, three CD4 memory, two CD8 naive and one CD8 memory plates per donor.

Sequencing used immunoSEQ multiplex PCR; TCRdb keeps in-frame clones, though not all of them. The table shows approximately 2.3 million clones, with 85% to 95% occurring only once. All donors were healthy HIV-negative adults lacking recent acute infections or vaccinations. Germline V lookup: CDR1 SGHTA, CDR2 FQGNSA. This CDR3 comprises 13 residues. V dropped 5 bases and J dropped 11 bases, with 18 bases sitting between them. V gene TRBV7-2 combines with J gene TRBJ1-1; D unclear. This receptor was taken from a man aged 18-30 years in good health. Some clones in this sample may be carry-over from other donors' samples. Sequenced material: naive CD4+ T cells from PBMCs. Subset reported: CD45RA+ positively selected. CDR3 DNA sequence: TGTGCCAGCAGCAGCGGGGTCGGGTGGTGGGCTTTCTTT. This sequence encodes CASSSGVGWWAFF.